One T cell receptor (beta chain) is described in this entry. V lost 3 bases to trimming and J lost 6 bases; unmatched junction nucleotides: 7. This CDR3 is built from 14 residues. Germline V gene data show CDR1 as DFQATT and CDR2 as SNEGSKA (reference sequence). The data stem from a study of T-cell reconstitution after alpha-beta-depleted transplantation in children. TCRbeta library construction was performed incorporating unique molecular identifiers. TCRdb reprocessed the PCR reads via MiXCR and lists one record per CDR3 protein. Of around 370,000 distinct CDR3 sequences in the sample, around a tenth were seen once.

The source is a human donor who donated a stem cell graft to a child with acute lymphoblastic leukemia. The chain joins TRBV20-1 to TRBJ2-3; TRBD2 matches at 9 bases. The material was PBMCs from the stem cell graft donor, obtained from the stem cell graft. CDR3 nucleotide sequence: TGCAGTGCTAGTTCAGCGGGAGGCATGGATACGCAGTATTTT. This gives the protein CSASSAGGMDTQYF.